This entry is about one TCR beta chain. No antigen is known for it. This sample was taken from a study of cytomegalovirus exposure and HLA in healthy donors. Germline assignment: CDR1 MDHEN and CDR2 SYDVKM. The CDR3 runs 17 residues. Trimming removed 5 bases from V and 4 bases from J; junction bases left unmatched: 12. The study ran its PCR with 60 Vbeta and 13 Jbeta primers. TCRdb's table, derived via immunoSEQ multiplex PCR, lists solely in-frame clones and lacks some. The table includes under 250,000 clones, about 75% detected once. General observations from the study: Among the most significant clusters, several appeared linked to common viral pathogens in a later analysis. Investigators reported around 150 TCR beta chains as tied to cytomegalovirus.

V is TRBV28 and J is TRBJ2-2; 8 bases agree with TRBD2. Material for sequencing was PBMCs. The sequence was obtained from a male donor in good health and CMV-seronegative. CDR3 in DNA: TGTGCCAGCAGTCAATGGGACCTCGCGGGGGGCACCGGGGAGCTGTTTTTT. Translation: CASSQWDLAGGTGELFF.